A selection of T cell receptor beta chains follows, all from one sample in a study of CD8+ T cells in alopecia areata. The repertoire was sequenced with immunoSEQ multiplex PCR; TCRdb's copy has only in-frame clones and lacks some. In the table there are some 150,000 clones, roughly 58% of which are singletons. The sample consisted of CD4+ T cells sorted from blood, taken at approximately week 56, from a patient treated with tofacitinib. These receptors were collected from a human donor with alopecia areata. Both conserved end residues are part of each CDR3. D genes are given only for firm matches. Clone sizes are given selectively: once, few, many, or a class where the clone is expanded.

clone_size,j_call,v_call,d_call,cdr3_nt,cdr3_aa
NA,TRBJ2-7,TRBV4-1,NA,TGCGCCAGCAGCCAAGTCGAGGGGGTGACCTACGAGCAGTACTTC,CASSQVEGVTYEQYF
NA,TRBJ1-1,TRBV29-1,NA,TGCAGCGTTGTGGGAGTCTCGGTGATTGGAGCTTTCTTT,CSVVGVSVIGAFF
NA,TRBJ1-5,TRBV29-1,NA,TGCAGCTTCCTGGGGGGGGCCGGGCAGCCCCAGCATTTT,CSFLGGAGQPQHF
NA,TRBJ1-6,TRBV6-6,TRBD1,TGTGCCAGCAAAGGACAGGGAAGCTCACCCCTCCACTTT,CASKGQGSSPLHF
NA,TRBJ2-7,TRBV5-1,TRBD2,TGCGCCAGCCAGTCCCGCGGGGGTCAAACGGCCCCGTACTTC,CASQSRGGQTAPYF
NA,TRBJ1-2,TRBV19,TRBD1,TGTGCCAGTAGTGTACAGGGGGTTGGCGGCTACACCTTC,CASSVQGVGGYTF
NA,TRBJ1-5,TRBV5-1,NA,TGCGCCAGCAGCTTGGGTCCTATGGGTCAGCCCCAGCATTTT,CASSLGPMGQPQHF
NA,TRBJ1-2,TRBV19,NA,TGTGCCAGTAGGCGAGACAGGCAGGTGAGCGGCTACACCTTC,CASRRDRQVSGYTF
few,TRBJ1-2,TRBV15,TRBD1,TGTGCCACCAGCAGAGAGGGGACAGGGGCTAACTATGGCTACACCTTC,CATSREGTGANYGYTF
NA,TRBJ1-2,TRBV18,NA,TGTGCCAGCTTCGGAGGGAAGGACTATGGCTACACCTTC,CASFGGKDYGYTF
NA,TRBJ2-4,TRBV11-2,NA,TGTGCCAGCAGCCCGGACTTCGGAGGCATTCAGTACTTC,CASSPDFGGIQYF
NA,TRBJ1-5,TRBV7-2,NA,TGTGCCAGCAGCTTAGAAGGTTTCCAGCCCCAGCATTTT,CASSLEGFQPQHF
NA,TRBJ2-5,TRBV6-5,NA,TGTGCCAGCAGTTACTCGCTCCACGGGGAGACCCAGTACTTC,CASSYSLHGETQYF
NA,TRBJ1-6,TRBV15,NA,TGTGCCACCAGCAGAGATATTCCCAGGGCGGCAGCGATTAATTCACCCCTCCACTTT,CATSRDIPRAAAINSPLHF
NA,TRBJ2-5,TRBV7-9,NA,TGTGCCAGCAGCTTGAATATAGAGCTACTGGGAGAGACCCAGTACTTC,CASSLNIELLGETQYF
NA,TRBJ2-3,TRBV7-7,TRBD2,TGTGCTAGCAGCCCCAGCGGGGCAGATACGCAGTATTTT,CASSPSGADTQYF
NA,TRBJ1-1,TRBV6-5,TRBD1,TGTGCCAGCAGCCGACAGGGGTCGGGTGAAGCTTTCTTT,CASSRQGSGEAFF
NA,TRBJ1-2,TRBV9,NA,TGTGCCAGCAGCGAGACGGGACCGAGGGGAGGCTACACCTTC,CASSETGPRGGYTF
NA,TRBJ1-5,TRBV10-3,NA,TGTGCCATCAGTGATAAGGGAAGGGGCAATCAGCCCCAGCATTTT,CAISDKGRGNQPQHF
NA,TRBJ2-6,TRBV7-2,NA,TGTGCCAGCAGCTTAGCGAAAGGGTATGCGACGGGGGCCAACGTCCTGACTTTC,CASSLAKGYATGANVLTF
NA,TRBJ2-5,TRBV11-1,TRBD2,TGTGCCAGCAGCCGACTAGCGGGGGAAGAGACCCAGTACTTC,CASSRLAGEETQYF
few,TRBJ1-4,TRBV11-2,TRBD1,TGTGCCAGCAGACTCGGACAGGGCGGTGAAAAACTGTTTTTT,CASRLGQGGEKLFF
NA,TRBJ1-6,TRBV13,NA,TGTGCCAGCAGCTTAGGGGGTAATTCACCCCTCCACTTT,CASSLGGNSPLHF
NA,TRBJ2-5,TRBV29-1,NA,TGCAGCGTTGCCCTAAGACAACTTCGGGAGACCCAGTACTTC,CSVALRQLRETQYF
NA,TRBJ2-1,TRBV7-9,NA,TGTGCCAGCAGCTTAGTCCCCCACAGGGATAATGAGCAGTTCTTC,CASSLVPHRDNEQFF
NA,TRBJ1-4,TRBV29-1,NA,TGCAGCGTTGTGGGAGCCTCTAATGAAAAACTGTTTTTT,CSVVGASNEKLFF
NA,TRBJ2-5,TRBV7-9,NA,TGTGCCAGCAGCTTCCTTCGCGAGACCCAGTACTTC,CASSFLRETQYF
NA,TRBJ2-7,TRBV15,NA,TGTGCCACCAGCAGAGCCCTTCCGGACATAGGCTACGAGCAGTACTTC,CATSRALPDIGYEQYF
NA,TRBJ1-5,TRBV6-1,NA,TGTGCCAGCACCTTTGAGGGGTTAAGCAATCAGCCCCAGCATTTT,CASTFEGLSNQPQHF
NA,TRBJ1-5,TRBV29-1,NA,TGCAGCGTTGCGGGGGCGCAGGATCAGCCCCAGCATTTT,CSVAGAQDQPQHF
few,TRBJ2-7,TRBV30,NA,TGTGCCTGGAGTGTACTGCCGGGCGAGCAGTACTTC,CAWSVLPGEQYF
NA,TRBJ2-7,TRBV7-2,NA,TGTGCCAGCAGCTTCGGTATGGACGAGCAGTACTTC,CASSFGMDEQYF
NA,TRBJ1-5,TRBV30,NA,TGTGCCTGGAGTGTCAATAGCAATCAGCCCCAGCATTTT,CAWSVNSNQPQHF
few,TRBJ2-1,TRBV29-1,TRBD1,TGCAGCGTTGTCAGGACAGGGGTACATGAGCAGTTCTTC,CSVVRTGVHEQFF
NA,TRBJ1-2,TRBV6-5,NA,TGTGCCAGCAGCCTGAAAGCCGGCTATGGCTACACCTTC,CASSLKAGYGYTF
NA,TRBJ2-1,TRBV5-1,NA,TGCGCCAGCAGCCCAACCCTTGGCAGTTACAATGAGCAGTTCTTC,CASSPTLGSYNEQFF
many,TRBJ1-2,TRBV4-2,NA,TGTGCCAGCAGCCAAGAAGAGGGGACGTGGAGCGGCTACACCTTC,CASSQEEGTWSGYTF
few,TRBJ2-3,TRBV29-1,NA,TGCAGCGTTGACCGGGCAGATACGCAGTATTTT,CSVDRADTQYF
NA,TRBJ1-5,TRBV29-1,NA,TGCAGCGTTGGGTTTGGTGGGGGGAGCAATCAGCCCCAGCATTTT,CSVGFGGGSNQPQHF
NA,TRBJ2-7,TRBV12-5,TRBD1,TGTGCTAGTGGATTGACAGGGGCCACCTACGAGCAGTACTTC,CASGLTGATYEQYF
NA,TRBJ2-1,TRBV29-1,NA,TGCAGCGTTCACGGGAGAATGAGGTACAATGAGCAGTTCTTC,CSVHGRMRYNEQFF
NA,TRBJ2-7,TRBV30,TRBD2,TGTGCCTGGAGGTACCGCGGGGGAGGTCGGGAGCAGTACTTC,CAWRYRGGGREQYF
NA,TRBJ2-3,TRBV29-1,NA,TGCAGCGTTGGAACTAGCAGTACCGGTACAGATACGCAGTATTTT,CSVGTSSTGTDTQYF
few,TRBJ2-2,TRBV29-1,NA,TGCAGCGTTCGGAACACCGGGGAGCTGTTTTTT,CSVRNTGELFF
NA,TRBJ1-2,TRBV7-2,NA,TGTGCCAGCAGCTTATCTTATGTGGGGTCCTATGGCTACACCTTC,CASSLSYVGSYGYTF
NA,TRBJ2-3,TRBV15,NA,TGTGCCACCAGGGGGGAGCCACGAGATACGCAGTATTTT,CATRGEPRDTQYF
NA,TRBJ2-7,TRBV12-5,TRBD2,TGTGCTAGTGGAACCCCGGGGGGTTTCGAGCAGTACTTC,CASGTPGGFEQYF
NA,TRBJ1-2,TRBV30,TRBD1,TGTGCCTGGAGCGCTACAGGGGTTTATGGCTACACCTTC,CAWSATGVYGYTF
few,TRBJ2-3,TRBV10-2,NA,TGCGCCAGCAGTGAGGTTTTTGGAGATACGCAGTATTTT,CASSEVFGDTQYF
NA,TRBJ2-5,TRBV29-1,TRBD2,TGCAGCGTACGGACGGGAGGGACCCAGTACTTC,CSVRTGGTQYF
NA,TRBJ2-2,TRBV9,TRBD2,TGTGCCAGCAGCGGGGCTAGCGGCCACACCGGGGAGCTGTTTTTT,CASSGASGHTGELFF
few,TRBJ2-1,TRBV25-1,NA,TGTGCCAGCAGGAGCTACAATGAGCAGTTCTTC,CASRSYNEQFF